Given below is one T cell receptor beta chain in context. The data are from a study of follicular helper T cells after annual influenza vaccination. V lost 5 bases to trimming and J lost 8 bases, with 18 bases between them. The CDR3 is 14 amino acids. Germline V gene sequence: CDR1 MNHEY, CDR2 SVGAGI. Profiling relied on immunoSEQ multiplex PCR, and the TCRdb table lists in-frame clones only, not all of them. The table has over 2,000 clones, 80% to 90% seen once. This sample's time point: 2015-2016 season, pre-vaccination. Sorted blood CD4 subsets were sequenced before and after adults received seasonal inactivated influenza vaccine. Community-dwelling subjects without influenza vaccination in the prior 6 months were enrolled.

V and J are TRBV6-5 and TRBJ1-2; D perhaps matches TRBD1 (6 bases). The receptor was isolated from an adult who received the influenza vaccine. This sample comprised CXCR5- memory CD4+ T cells sorted from blood, obtained on the day of influenza vaccination. CDR3: CASSRTDGAYGYTF. Written as DNA, the CDR3 is TGTGCCAGCAGTCGGACAGACGGGGCATACGGCTACACCTTC.